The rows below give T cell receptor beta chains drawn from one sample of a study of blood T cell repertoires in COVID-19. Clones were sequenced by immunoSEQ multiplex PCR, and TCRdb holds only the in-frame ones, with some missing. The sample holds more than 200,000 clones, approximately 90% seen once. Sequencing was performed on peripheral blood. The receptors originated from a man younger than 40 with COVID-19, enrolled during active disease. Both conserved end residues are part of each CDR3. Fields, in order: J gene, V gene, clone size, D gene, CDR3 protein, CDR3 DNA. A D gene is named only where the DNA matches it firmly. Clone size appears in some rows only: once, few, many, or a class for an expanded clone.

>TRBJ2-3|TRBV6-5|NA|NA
CASIQGNTDTQYF
TGTGCCAGCATCCAGGGAAACACAGATACGCAGTATTTT
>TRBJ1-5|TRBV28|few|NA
CASSFVGVGLNQPQHF
TGTGCCAGCAGTTTTGTGGGTGTGGGACTTAATCAGCCCCAGCATTTT
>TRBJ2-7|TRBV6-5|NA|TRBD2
CASRLAGGAYEQYF
TGTGCCAGCAGACTAGCGGGGGGGGCCTACGAGCAGTACTTC
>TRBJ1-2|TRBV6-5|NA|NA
CASSLSIGAYGYTF
TGTGCCAGCAGCCTCAGTATAGGGGCCTATGGCTACACCTTC
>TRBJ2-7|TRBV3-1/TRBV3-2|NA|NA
CASSLSRTVYSYEQYF
TGTGCCAGCAGCCTAAGTCGGACAGTATACTCCTACGAGCAGTACTTC
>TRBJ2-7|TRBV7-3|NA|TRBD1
CASSSAAGTGIHEQYF
TGTGCCAGCAGCTCAGCCGCCGGGACAGGGATCCACGAGCAGTACTTC
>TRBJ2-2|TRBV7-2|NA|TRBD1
CASSSDRGTGELFF
TGTGCCAGCAGCTCGGACAGGGGGACCGGGGAGCTGTTTTTT
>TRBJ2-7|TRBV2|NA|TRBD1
CASSEGTGLNEQYF
TGTGCCAGCAGTGAAGGGACAGGGTTGAACGAGCAGTACTTC
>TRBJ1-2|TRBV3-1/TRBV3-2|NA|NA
CASSQERGYTF
TGTGCCAGCAGCCAAGAGCGGGGCTACACCTTC
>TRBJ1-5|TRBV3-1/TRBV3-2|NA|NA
CASSPGQGWGQPQHF
TGTGCCAGCAGCCCCGGGCAGGGATGGGGACAGCCCCAGCATTTT
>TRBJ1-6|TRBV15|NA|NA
CATTAGRGDSPLHF
TGTGCCACCACCGCGGGACGGGGAGATTCACCCCTCCACTTT
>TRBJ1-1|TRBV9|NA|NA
CASSVLADTEAFF
TGTGCCAGCAGCGTCCTAGCGGACACTGAAGCTTTCTTT
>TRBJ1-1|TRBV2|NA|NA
CASSAVMNTEAFF
TGTGCCAGCAGTGCAGTCATGAACACTGAAGCTTTCTTT
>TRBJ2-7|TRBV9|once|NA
CASSLQGLPYEQYF
TGTGCCAGCAGCTTACAGGGATTACCCTACGAGCAGTACTTC
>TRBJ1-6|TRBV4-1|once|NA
CASSQEGRGLGSPLHF
TGCGCCAGCAGCCAAGAAGGGAGGGGTTTGGGTTCACCCCTCCACTTT
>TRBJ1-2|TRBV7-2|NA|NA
CASSPRTGNYGYTF
TGTGCCAGCAGCCCCCGGACGGGAAACTATGGCTACACCTTC
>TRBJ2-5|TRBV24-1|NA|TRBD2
CATSDPPGGDETQYF
TGTGCCACCAGTGATCCCCCGGGGGGGGATGAGACCCAGTACTTC
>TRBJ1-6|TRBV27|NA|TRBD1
CASSYDRGKWAPLHF
TGTGCCAGCAGCTACGACAGGGGAAAATGGGCACCCCTCCACTTT
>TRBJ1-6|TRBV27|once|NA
CAIATRGSPLHF
TGTGCCATAGCTACCCGGGGTTCACCCCTCCACTTT
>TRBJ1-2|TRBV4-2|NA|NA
CASSQGQDYGYTF
TGTGCCAGCAGCCAAGGACAGGACTATGGCTACACCTTC
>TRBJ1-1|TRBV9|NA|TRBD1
CASSETGRDTEAFF
TGTGCCAGCAGCGAGACAGGGCGGGACACTGAAGCTTTCTTT
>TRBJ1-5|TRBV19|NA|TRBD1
CATSTWGTGNQPQHF
TGTGCCACCAGCACCTGGGGGACAGGGAATCAGCCCCAGCATTTT
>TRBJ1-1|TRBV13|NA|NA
CASSLEGALNTEAFF
TGTGCCAGCAGCTTAGAAGGGGCCCTGAACACTGAAGCTTTCTTT
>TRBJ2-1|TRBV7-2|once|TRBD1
CASRLTGSSYNEQFF
TGTGCCAGCAGATTGACAGGGAGCTCCTACAATGAGCAGTTCTTC
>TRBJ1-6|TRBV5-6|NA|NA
CASSLSIGSGGSPLHF
TGTGCCAGCAGCCTCTCCATAGGTAGTGGCGGTTCACCCCTCCACTTT
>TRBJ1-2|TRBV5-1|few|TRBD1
CASGGQGSSNYGYTF
TGCGCCAGCGGCGGACAGGGGAGTTCCAACTATGGCTACACCTTC
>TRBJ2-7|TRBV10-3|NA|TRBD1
CAIGQGYSYEQYF
TGTGCCATCGGACAGGGGTACTCCTACGAGCAGTACTTC
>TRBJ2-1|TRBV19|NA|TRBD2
CASSSGTSSYNEQFF
TGTGCCAGTAGTTCCGGGACTAGCTCCTACAATGAGCAGTTCTTC
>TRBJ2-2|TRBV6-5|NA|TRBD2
CGAGSTPSTGELFF
TGTGGAGCGGGGTCCACTCCTTCCACCGGGGAGCTGTTTTTT
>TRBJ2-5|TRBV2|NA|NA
CASSEALLLETQYF
TGTGCCAGCAGTGAAGCGCTCTTACTGGAGACCCAGTACTTC
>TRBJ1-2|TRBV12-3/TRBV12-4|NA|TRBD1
CASSPTGRTGYTF
TGTGCCAGCAGCCCGACAGGGCGGACGGGCTACACCTTC
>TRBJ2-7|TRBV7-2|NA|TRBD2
CASSSRTSGRAYEQYF
TGTGCCAGCAGCTCTCGGACTAGCGGGAGGGCCTACGAGCAGTACTTC
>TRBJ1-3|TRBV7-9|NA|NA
CASSPRLGGRNTIYF
TGTGCCAGCAGCCCCCGATTAGGCGGGAGAAACACCATATATTTT
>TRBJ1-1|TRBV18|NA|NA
CASSPTVMNTEAFF
TGTGCCAGCTCACCCACAGTGATGAACACTGAAGCTTTCTTT
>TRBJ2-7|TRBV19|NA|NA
CASSVFSDSAYEQYF
TGTGCCAGTAGCGTATTTTCGGACAGTGCCTACGAGCAGTACTTC
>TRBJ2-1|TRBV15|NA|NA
CATSRGSRSNEQFF
TGTGCCACCAGCAGAGGGAGCAGATCCAATGAGCAGTTCTTC
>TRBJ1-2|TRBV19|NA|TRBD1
CASRGLQGNYGYTF
TGTGCCAGTAGGGGCCTACAGGGGAACTATGGCTACACCTTC
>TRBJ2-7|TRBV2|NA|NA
CASSVVGAASYEQYF
TGTGCCAGCAGTGTCGTCGGAGCAGCCTCCTACGAGCAGTACTTC
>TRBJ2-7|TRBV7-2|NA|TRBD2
CASSLATSGGYEQYF
TGTGCCAGCAGCTTAGCAACTAGCGGGGGCTACGAGCAGTACTTC
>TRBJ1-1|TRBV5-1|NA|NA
CASSLSRGRGMGNTEAFF
TGCGCCAGCAGCTTGTCAAGGGGAAGGGGAATGGGGAACACTGAAGCTTTCTTT
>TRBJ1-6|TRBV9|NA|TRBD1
CASTGTGGSPLHF
TGTGCCAGCACAGGGACAGGGGGATCACCCCTCCACTTT
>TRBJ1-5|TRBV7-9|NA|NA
CASSPRGGGNQPQHF
TGTGCCAGCAGCCCTAGGGGGGGAGGCAATCAGCCCCAGCATTTT
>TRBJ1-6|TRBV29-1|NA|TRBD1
CSVRDRGDSPLHF
TGCAGCGTGAGGGACAGAGGGGATTCACCCCTCCACTTT
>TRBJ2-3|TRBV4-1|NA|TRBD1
CASSQQGVGTDTQYF
TGCGCCAGCAGCCAACAGGGGGTCGGCACAGATACGCAGTATTTT
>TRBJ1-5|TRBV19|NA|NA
CASSPDRLGQPQHF
TGTGCCAGTAGTCCTGACAGGTTAGGTCAGCCCCAGCATTTT
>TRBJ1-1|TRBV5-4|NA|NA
CASSLAVGSTEAFF
TGTGCCAGCAGCTTGGCCGTGGGCAGCACTGAAGCTTTCTTT
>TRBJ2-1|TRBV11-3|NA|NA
CASSLMRGSREQFF
TGTGCCAGCAGCTTAATGCGGGGTAGTCGGGAGCAGTTCTTC
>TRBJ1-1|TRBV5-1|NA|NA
CASLKGGANTEAFF
TGCGCCAGCTTGAAGGGAGGGGCGAACACTGAAGCTTTCTTT
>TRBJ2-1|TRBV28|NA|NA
CASSSFVSGPYNEQFF
TGTGCCAGCAGTTCGTTCGTAAGCGGGCCCTACAATGAGCAGTTCTTC
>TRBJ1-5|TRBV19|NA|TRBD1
CASCPRTGGRYGNQPQHF
TGTGCCAGTTGTCCGCGGACAGGGGGCCGTTATGGCAATCAGCCCCAGCATTTT
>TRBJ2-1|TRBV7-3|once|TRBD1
CASRPPRQGTNEQFF
TGTGCCAGCAGACCTCCTAGACAGGGTACCAATGAGCAGTTCTTC
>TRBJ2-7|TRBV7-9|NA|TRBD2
CASSQGLASRYEQYF
TGTGCCAGCAGCCAGGGACTAGCGAGTCGCTACGAGCAGTACTTC